The subject of this entry is one TCR beta chain. The data were obtained in a study of blood T cells in healthy people across ages. Then a second PCR, running roughly 7 to 11 cycles, was carried out with a sample-barcoded 5' primer and a J-beta primer mix. TCRdb ran MiXCR on the 5' RACE reads and lists one entry per CDR3 protein. The sample includes about 1,400,000 distinct CDR3 sequences, approximately 38% of them seen just once. The length of the CDR3 is 14 residues. Germline-derived CDR1 and CDR2 are DFQATT and SNEGSKA (reference sequence). This sequence was found in a woman in her late teens or twenties in good health. Sequences were obtained from blood. The V call is TRBV20-1, the J call TRBJ2-1; 8 bases fit TRBD2. Judging by the DNA end, TRBJ2-7 fits better; the J call may be wrong. The CDR3 region has the DNA TGCAGTGCTAGAGCTATAAGCGGGAGCAACGAGCAGTACTTC. This codes for CSARAISGSNEQYF.